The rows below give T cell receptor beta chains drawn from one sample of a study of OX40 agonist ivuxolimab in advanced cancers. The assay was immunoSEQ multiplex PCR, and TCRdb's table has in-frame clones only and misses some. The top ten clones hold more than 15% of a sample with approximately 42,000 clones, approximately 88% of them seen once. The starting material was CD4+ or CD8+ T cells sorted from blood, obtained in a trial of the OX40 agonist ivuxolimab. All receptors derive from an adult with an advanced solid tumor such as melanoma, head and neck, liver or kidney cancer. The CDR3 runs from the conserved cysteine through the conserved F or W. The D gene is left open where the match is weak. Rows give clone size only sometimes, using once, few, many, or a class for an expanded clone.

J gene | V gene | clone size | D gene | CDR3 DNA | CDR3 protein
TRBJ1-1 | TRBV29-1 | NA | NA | TGCAGCGTTGAAGGTATTGGGGCGAACACTGAAGCTTTCTTT | CSVEGIGANTEAFF
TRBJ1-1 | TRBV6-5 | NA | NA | TGTGCCAGCAGCCCATGGGGGACTGAAGCTTTCTTT | CASSPWGTEAFF
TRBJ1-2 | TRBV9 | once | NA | TGTGCCAGCAGCCGCCGAGGGTCCATCGGCTATGGCTACACCTTC | CASSRRGSIGYGYTF
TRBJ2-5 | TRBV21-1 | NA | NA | TGTGCCAGCAGCAAAGGGCTGACAGCACCCGAAGAGACCCAGTACTTC | CASSKGLTAPEETQYF
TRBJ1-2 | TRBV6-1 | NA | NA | TGTGCCAGCAGTTATTGGCGTGACTACACCTTC | CASSYWRDYTF
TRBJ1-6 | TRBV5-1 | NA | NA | TGCGCCAGCAGCTTGGGCTCATGGACCCCCAATACTTCACCCCTCCACTTT | CASSLGSWTPNTSPLHF
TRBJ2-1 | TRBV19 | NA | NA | TGTGCCAGTCTCCAGGGACCGGTCGCTGTCTTC | CASLQGPVAVF
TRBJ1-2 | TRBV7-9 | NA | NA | TGTGCCAGCAGCTTAGGGGTCGTCTATGGCTACACCTTC | CASSLGVVYGYTF
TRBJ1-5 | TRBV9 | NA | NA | TGTGCCAGCAGCGAGGGGGGGGCCCCAAATCAGCCCCAGCATTTT | CASSEGGAPNQPQHF
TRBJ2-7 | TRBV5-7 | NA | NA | TGTGCCAGCAGCTTTGGCAGGGGGGCCGAGCAGTACTTC | CASSFGRGAEQYF
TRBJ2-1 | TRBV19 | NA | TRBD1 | TGTGCCAGTAACTCCCCGACAGGGGAGGTCAATGAGCAGTTCTTC | CASNSPTGEVNEQFF
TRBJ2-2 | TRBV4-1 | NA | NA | TGCGCCAGCAGCCAAGCGAGGCAGAACACCGGGGAGCTGTTTTTT | CASSQARQNTGELFF
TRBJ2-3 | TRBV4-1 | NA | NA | TGCGCCAGCAGCCAAGTTCAAAGTGGGACAGATACGCAGTATTTT | CASSQVQSGTDTQYF
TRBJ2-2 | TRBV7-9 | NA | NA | TGTGCCAGCAGCTCTAATCCCAATACCGGGGAGCTGTTTTTT | CASSSNPNTGELFF
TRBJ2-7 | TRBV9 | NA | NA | TGTGCCAGCAGCGCCTCCGGGACAATTTCCTACGAGCAGTACTTC | CASSASGTISYEQYF
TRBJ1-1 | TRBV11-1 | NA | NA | TGTGCCAGCAGCCGAGCCTGGGGCGCCGAAGCTTTCTTT | CASSRAWGAEAFF
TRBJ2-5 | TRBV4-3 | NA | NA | TGCGCCAGCAGCCCCAGGAGGAGCCAAGAGACCCAGTACTTC | CASSPRRSQETQYF
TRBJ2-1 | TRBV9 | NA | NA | TGTGCCAGCAGCGTAGAATCGGGGGCCCCGGGCAATGAGCAGTTCTTC | CASSVESGAPGNEQFF
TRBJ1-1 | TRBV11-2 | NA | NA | TGTGCCAGCAGCTTAGAATTGGGGAACACTGAAGCTTTCTTT | CASSLELGNTEAFF
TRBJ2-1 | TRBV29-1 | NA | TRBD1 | TGCAGCTTCGACTCCGGGACAGGGGGCGCAAAGGGATTCTTC | CSFDSGTGGAKGFF
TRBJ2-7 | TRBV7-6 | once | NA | TGTGCCAGCAGCTTAGATCAAACCTACGAGCAGTACTTC | CASSLDQTYEQYF
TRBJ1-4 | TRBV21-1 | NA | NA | TGTGCCAGCAGCAGCCGGGACAGTCGGGAAAAACTGTTTTTT | CASSSRDSREKLFF
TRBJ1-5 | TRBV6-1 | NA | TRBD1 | TGTGCCAGCAGTGAATTTTCCGGGACAGGCCAATGGCCCCAGCATTTT | CASSEFSGTGQWPQHF
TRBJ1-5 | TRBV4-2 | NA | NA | TGTGCCAGCAGCCGAGACGAAGTGGGCAATCAGCCCCAGCATTTT | CASSRDEVGNQPQHF
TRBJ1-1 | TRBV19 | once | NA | TGTGCCAGTAGTCTCACGTGGGTGCCGGACACTGAAGCTTTCTTT | CASSLTWVPDTEAFF
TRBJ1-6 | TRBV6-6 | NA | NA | TGTGCCAGCAGCCCAGGGGCAGGCAATTCACCCCTCCACTTT | CASSPGAGNSPLHF
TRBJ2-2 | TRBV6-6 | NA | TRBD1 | TGTGCCAGCTCCGGGACAGCGAACACCGGGGAGCTGTTTTTT | CASSGTANTGELFF
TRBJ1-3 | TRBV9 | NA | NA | TGTGCCAGCAGCGTAGCCGGGGTTTCTGGAAACACCATATATTTT | CASSVAGVSGNTIYF
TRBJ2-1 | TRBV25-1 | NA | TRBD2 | TGTGCCAGCAGTAGACTAGCGGGTCCCAATGAGCAGTTCTTC | CASSRLAGPNEQFF
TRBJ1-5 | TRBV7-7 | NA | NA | TGTGCCAGCAGCTTATCCCTGGGGCAGCCCCAGCATTTT | CASSLSLGQPQHF
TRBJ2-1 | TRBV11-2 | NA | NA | TGTGCCAGCAGCTTAGCGACGGGAATTGAGCAGTTCTTC | CASSLATGIEQFF
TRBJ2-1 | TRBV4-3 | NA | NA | TGCGCCAGCAGCCAAAGACAGTACAATGAGCAGTTCTTC | CASSQRQYNEQFF
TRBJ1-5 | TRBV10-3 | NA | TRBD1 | TGTGCCATCAGTCAAGAGCGGACAGGGCTCAATCAGCCCCAGCATTTT | CAISQERTGLNQPQHF
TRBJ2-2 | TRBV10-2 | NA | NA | TGCGCCAGCAGGTGGCAGAACGGGGAGCTGTTTTTT | CASRWQNGELFF
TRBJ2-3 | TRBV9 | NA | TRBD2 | TGTGCCAGCAGCGTACGGGGGGGTTCTAGCACAGATACGCAGTATTTT | CASSVRGGSSTDTQYF
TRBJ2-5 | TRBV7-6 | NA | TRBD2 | TGTGCCAGCAGTTCCACAAGGGAGGGGAGAGAGACCCAGTACTTC | CASSSTREGRETQYF
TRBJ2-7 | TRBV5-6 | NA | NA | TGTGCCAGCAGCTTGGTACCGGCCGAGCAGTACTTC | CASSLVPAEQYF
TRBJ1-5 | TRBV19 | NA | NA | TGTGCCAGTAGTATTAGTAGGGGGAATTTTCAGCCCCAGCATTTT | CASSISRGNFQPQHF
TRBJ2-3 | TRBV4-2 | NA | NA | TGTGCCAGCAGCCAAGAGTCCGACAGCACAGATACGCAGTATTTT | CASSQESDSTDTQYF
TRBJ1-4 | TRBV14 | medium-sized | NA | TGTGCCAGCAGCCAAGATCATGGCAGGGGTGAAAAACTGTTTTTT | CASSQDHGRGEKLFF
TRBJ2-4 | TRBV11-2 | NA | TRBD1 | TGTGCCAGCAGCAAAAACCCAGGACAGGGGATAGCCAAAAACATTCAGTACTTC | CASSKNPGQGIAKNIQYF